This T cell receptor beta chain was sequenced for a study of blood T cell repertoires in COVID-19 (dated by TCRdb to 2018 to 2021). For the wider study: Collaborator samples came from the United States, Italy and Spain and covered acute and convalescent phases of COVID-19. The samples were drawn from two sources: the first 160 participants of the ongoing ImmuneRACE study, and about 1,300 subjects contributed by 6 global collaborators. The material from the prospective study consisted of cDNA or gDNA derived from T cells, B-cell-depleted T cells, or PBMCs. Deeply sampled blood TCRbeta repertoires from subjects exposed to, actively infected with, or recovered from COVID-19 were included in the dataset. The repertoires were released in a freely available public database meant as a resource for research on the immune response to SARS-CoV-2. HLA class I and class II types, where available, came from metadata supplied by the sample provider rather than from assay-based typing. The sample metadata nearly always contained a de-identified subject ID, COVID-19 status, age in years and sex. Here is what the overall study found, with its caveats: Clinical and demographic metadata were provided uncurated, with the amount varying by source and participant.

In regard to this clone: No antigen is known for it. No much larger clone is present one base from it, and per-base qualities are unavailable.

TCRbeta CDR3 regions were amplified from genomic DNA using the immunoSEQ Assay, a bias-controlled multiplex PCR. As for the authors' bioinformatics: Nucleated cell counts per sample were estimated from amplification of reference gene primers within the assay. To quantify the absolute abundance of each unique TCRbeta CDR3 rearrangement, sequence reads were collapsed and filtered. For each sample, productive Simpson clonality was calculated by taking the square root of Simpson's diversity index across productive rearrangements. The table was pulled from immuneACCESS by TCRdb, which kept in-frame rearrangements only. Such tables lose some clones; where checked, under half of the loss comes from unresolved V genes, and the rest has no known cause. From that table come the V and J calls and clone size; the DNA was used to work out D and trimming. This sample gives 150,000 to 200,000 clones in total; about nine tenths of them show up just once. 3% to 4.5% of the sample belongs to the ten largest clones.

A second Seattle source provided samples from volunteer blood donors who had recovered from COVID-19. Collaborating institutions collected whole blood in K2EDTA tubes following their own protocols. For TCRbeta analysis, collaborators shipped samples as frozen whole blood, isolated PBMCs, or DNA extracted from either of those sample types. V and J are trimmed by 1 base and 6 bases, and the gene matches miss 4 bases of the junction. From the cysteine through the phenylalanine, the CDR3 covers 17 amino acids. Of the read, only the CDR3 DNA is kept; its 51 bases are in frame from base 1. The CDR1 and CDR2 encoded by the germline V gene are SGHTA and FQGNSA.

The source material was peripheral blood. The clonotype comes from a woman aged 55-69 years who had recovered from COVID-19. This receptor chain uses TRBV7-2 and TRBJ2-1; the junction holds 15 bases that match TRBD2. The CDR3 loop reads CASSLVGTSGGLNEQFF. The nucleotides read TGTGCCAGCAGCTTAGTTGGGACTAGCGGGGGGCTCAATGAGCAGTTCTTC.